One and the same sample provided the 25 T cell receptor beta chains below, sequenced in a study of blood T cell repertoires in COVID-19. Method: immunoSEQ multiplex PCR; TCRdb's copy keeps in-frame clones and lacks some. The sample lists roughly 55,000 clones; roughly 79% were seen once. Input material: peripheral blood. Receptors originate from a human donor with active or convalescent COVID-19. The donor label of this sample is uncertain.

The chain combines TRBV19 with TRBJ1-1, with TRBD1 as a possible D gene (6 bases). The germline V gene encodes CDR1 LNHDA and CDR2 SQIVND (reference sequence). The CDR3 is 15 amino acids. The V gene lost 7 bases and the J gene lost 1 base, with 16 bases spanning the gap. The CDR3 loop is CASTIGRGKNTEAFF. The CDR3, as DNA: TGTGCCAGTACCATCGGAAGGGGGAAGAACACTGAAGCTTTCTTT.

The V call is TRBV5-5, the J call TRBJ2-3; 8 nucleotides line up with TRBD1. V shed 4 bases and J 0 bases; nucleotides not matched to a gene: 4. Germline V gene data show CDR1 as SGHKS and CDR2 as YYEKEE (reference sequence). CDR3 length equals 15 residues. The CDR3 sequence is CASSKGQASTDTQYF. The CDR3 nucleotides are TGTGCCAGCAGCAAGGGACAGGCCAGCACAGATACGCAGTATTTT.

This clone appeared once. The genes are TRBV4-1 and TRBJ2-1, with 8 bases aligning to TRBD1. This CDR3 comprises 15 residues. Looked up from germline, CDR1 is MGHRA and CDR2 is YSYEKL. The J segment lost 5 bases and the V segment lost 4 bases, leaving 7 bases of the junction unmatched. CDR3 amino acids: CASSPWTGKDNEQFF. DNA of the CDR3: TGCGCCAGCAGCCCCTGGACAGGGAAGGACAATGAGCAGTTCTTC.

The chain joins TRBV5-1 to TRBJ2-7, with TRBD2 identical over 10 bases. This CDR3 region has 15 residues. The V gene end was trimmed by 5 bases and the J gene end by 0 bases; junction bases not matched to a gene: 5. From germline, CDR1 is SGHRS and CDR2 YFSETQ. CDR3 protein: CASRKTSGLSYEQYF. Here the CDR3 DNA reads TGCGCCAGCAGGAAGACTAGCGGGCTCTCCTACGAGCAGTACTTC.

The chain employs TRBV9 and TRBJ2-7; 8 positions match TRBD1. V lost 4 bases, J lost 3 bases, and 9 bases stayed unmatched. The CDR3 totals 15 residues. CDR1 is SGDLS, CDR2 YYNGEE, per germline. CDR3 sequence: CASSPRSGGFYEQYF. CDR3 bases: TGTGCCAGCAGCCCTCGCTCAGGGGGCTTCTACGAGCAGTACTTC.

V and J are TRBV6-5 and TRBJ2-1; no definite D call. V gave up 5 bases and J gave up 0 bases, with 11 bases separating them. The CDR3 spans 15 residues. Looked up from germline, CDR1 is MNHEY and CDR2 is SVGAGI. The CDR3, as DNA: TGTGCCAGCAGTAAGGAGAAAAGCTCCTACAATGAGCAGTTCTTC. Protein sequence: CASSKEKSSYNEQFF.

J is TRBJ2-5 and V is TRBV19; the match to TRBD2 covers 8 bases. There are 15 residues in the CDR3. Germline V CDR1 and CDR2: LNHDA, SQIVND (reference sequence). V was clipped by 2 bases and J by 8 bases; unmatched bases: 10. The CDR3 loop is CASSISRAGVKTQYF. CDR3 sequence (DNA): TGTGCCAGTAGTATATCCCGAGCGGGAGTAAAAACCCAGTACTTC.

V is TRBV28 and J is TRBJ2-7; 7 nucleotides align to TRBD1. The CDR3 is made up of 15 amino acids. The J segment lost 0 bases and the V segment lost 4 bases, leaving 6 bases of the junction unmatched. Germline CDR1 is MDHEN and CDR2 is SYDVKM. This CDR3 is CASSSEDRLSYEQYF. In nucleotides, the CDR3 is TGTGCCAGCAGTTCGGAGGACAGGCTCTCCTACGAGCAGTACTTC.

The chain recombines TRBV28 with TRBJ1-5, with D unresolved. V lost 6 bases, J lost 11 bases, and 14 bases lay in between. This CDR3 region has 12 residues. CDR1 and CDR2 from the germline V gene are MDHEN and SYDVKM. CDR3 DNA sequence: TGTGCCAGCAGCTCACGGCTGAGGGCCCAGCATTTT. Protein: CASSSRLRAQHF.

This clone was seen just once. This chain joins TRBV5-1 and TRBJ1-1; D perhaps matches TRBD1 (6 bases). Germline CDR1 SGHRS, CDR2 YFSETQ. Deletions cut 1 base from V and 6 bases from J, with 13 bases between. CDR3 length equals 14 residues. The CDR3 DNA follows: TGCGCCAGCAGCTTGAACAGGGAGGGCGCTGAAGCTTTCTTT. Encoded protein: CASSLNREGAEAFF.

Written as DNA, the CDR3 is TGTGCCAGCAGTTTTAGGCAGGGGGGCCAAGAGACCCAGTACTTC. The encoded protein is CASSFRQGGQETQYF. The chain couples TRBV27 to TRBJ2-5; maybe TRBD1 (7 bases). Between the trimmed V and J ends, which lost 3 bases and 1 base, there was a span of 12 bases. The germline V gene has CDR1 MNHEY and CDR2 SMNVEV (reference sequence). This CDR3 has 15 residues.

J is TRBJ1-3 and V is TRBV7-6, with a possible D match to TRBD1 (5 bases). The CDR3 length is 16 residues. Germline V gives CDR1 SGHVS, CDR2 FNYEAQ. V shed 5 bases and J shed 0 bases, with 14 bases lying between them. The CDR3 sequence is CASSASPGYSGNTIYF. The CDR3 DNA reads TGTGCCAGCAGCGCCTCTCCAGGGTACTCTGGAAACACCATATATTTT.

This clone is termed hyperexpanded (1% or more). The chain joins TRBV30 to TRBJ2-2; 9 bases align to TRBD2. With 1 base clipped from V and 3 bases from J, the junction kept 12 bases outside the gene matches. CDR1 is GTSNPN, CDR2 SVGIG, per germline (reference sequence). The CDR3 consists of 18 residues. CDR3: CAWSARWGGREDTGELFF. The CDR3 nucleotides are TGTGCCTGGAGTGCCCGATGGGGCGGGAGGGAAGACACCGGGGAGCTGTTTTTT.

The chain uses TRBV27 and TRBJ2-7, with TRBD1 identical over 7 bases. V lost 5 bases and J lost 3; bases outside the gene matches: 10. CDR1 and CDR2 (germline): MNHEY, SMNVEV (reference sequence). This CDR3 comprises 15 residues. The CDR3 DNA follows: TGTGCCAGCAGTCTCACCGAGACAGGGTTCTACGAGCAGTACTTC. Encoded protein: CASSLTETGFYEQYF.

This clone turned up a few times. Other DNA sequences in this sample translate to the same CDR3. This chain uses TRBV9 with TRBJ2-3; 8 nucleotides match TRBD2. CDR1 SGDLS and CDR2 YYNGEE come from the germline V gene. The CDR3 runs to 16 residues. J gave up 0 bases and V 4 bases, and 7 bases lay outside the gene matches. In nucleotides, the CDR3 is TGTGCCAGCAGCCCCCACTTAGCGGGAAGCACAGATACGCAGTATTTT. Translating gives CASSPHLAGSTDTQYF.

The chain links TRBV6-2 or TRBV6-3 to TRBJ2-1; TRBD2 matches 9 bases. Trimming cost V 4 bases and J 0 bases; bases outside gene matches: 7. Germline CDR1 is MNHEY and CDR2 is SVGEGT. The length of the CDR3 is 17 residues. Here the CDR3 DNA reads TGTGCCAGCAGTTCCTTGGGAGCGGGAGGCTCCTACAATGAGCAGTTCTTC. As protein: CASSSLGAGGSYNEQFF.

This clone was detected only a few times. V gene TRBV9 combines with J gene TRBJ1-2; TRBD1 might be the D (6 bases). The germline V gene has CDR1 SGDLS and CDR2 YYNGEE. The CDR3 has 14 amino acids. Deletions cut 6 bases from V and 10 bases from J, with 22 bases between. The CDR3 coding sequence is TGTGCCAGCAACAAAAAGTGGGAACAGGGTGTCTACACCTTC. Translating it yields CASNKKWEQGVYTF.

The chain uses TRBV7-9 and TRBJ2-2; 7 nucleotides align to TRBD2. Germline trimming cut 5 bases from V and 1 base from J; bases unmatched to any gene: 7. The CDR3 sequence is 16 residues long. The germline CDR1 and CDR2 sequences are SEHNR and FQNEAQ (reference sequence). The CDR3: CASSLNSGKNTGELFF. The DNA of the CDR3 is TGTGCCAGCAGCCTCAACAGCGGGAAGAACACCGGGGAGCTGTTTTTT.

This chain joins TRBV11-2 and TRBJ2-7, with 10 bases lining up with TRBD2. CDR3 length equals 13 residues. CDR1 is SGHAT and CDR2 is FQNNGV in the germline V gene. Trimming removed 5 bases from V and 5 bases from J; junction bases left unmatched: 3. The CDR3 region is CASSPSGSHEQYF. As DNA, the CDR3 is TGTGCCAGCAGCCCTAGCGGGAGCCACGAGCAGTACTTC.

This clone was picked up a small number of times. The rearrangement links TRBV4-2 to TRBJ2-7, with 8 bases that match TRBD2. The CDR3 is 15 amino acids. Losses at the gene ends were 3 bases for V and 6 bases for J; bases not matched to a gene: 10. The germline V gene has CDR1 LGHNA and CDR2 YNFKEQ. This chain's CDR3 is CASSQATSAPSEQYF. The DNA for the CDR3 is TGTGCCAGCAGCCAGGCGACTAGCGCTCCGTCCGAGCAGTACTTC.

This clone was picked up one time. The rearrangement joins TRBV24-1 to TRBJ1-4; 8 nucleotides match TRBD1. Trimming removed 7 bases from V and 8 bases from J; junction bases left unmatched: 8. This CDR3 region has 14 residues. Germline V gives CDR1 KGHDR, CDR2 SFDVKD. CDR3 amino acids: CATRQTGVKEKLFF. The DNA for the CDR3 is TGTGCCACCAGGCAGACAGGGGTAAAGGAAAAACTGTTTTTT.

The genes are TRBV19 and TRBJ1-1; D is unresolved. The V end was cut by 3 bases, the J end by 5 bases, with 13 bases between. The CDR3 runs to 14 residues. The germline V gene has CDR1 LNHDA and CDR2 SQIVND (reference sequence). The CDR3 protein is CASSIGRVGTEAFF. The CDR3 region has the DNA TGTGCCAGTAGTATTGGGAGGGTGGGAACTGAAGCTTTCTTT.

The genes are TRBV27 and TRBJ2-7; possible D gene TRBD1, 6 bases. CDR1 and CDR2 (germline): MNHEY, SMNVEV (reference sequence). V was pared by 5 bases and J by 7 bases, with 18 bases between. The CDR3 is made up of 14 amino acids. CDR3 region: CASSLTNRVGEQYF. CDR3 sequence (DNA): TGTGCCAGCAGTCTTACTAACAGGGTAGGTGAGCAGTACTTC.

In nucleotides, the CDR3 is TGTGCCAGCAGCGCCACGCAGGGGGAACTGGATACGCAGTATTTT. This sequence encodes CASSATQGELDTQYF. V gene TRBV7-9 combines with J gene TRBJ2-3; the match to TRBD1 covers 7 bases. The germline CDR1 and CDR2 sequences are SEHNR and FQNEAQ (reference sequence). The CDR3 runs to 15 residues. With V trimmed by 5 bases and J by 6 bases, 11 bases remained unmatched.

J is TRBJ2-3 and V is TRBV19; D is undetermined. Germline V gene sequence: CDR1 LNHDA, CDR2 SQIVND (reference sequence). CDR3 size: 13 residues. V shed 0 bases and J shed 5 bases, with 6 bases lying between them. CDR3 nucleotide sequence: TGTGCCAGTAGTATAGATCCTCGAGATACGCAGTATTTT. The encoded protein is CASSIDPRDTQYF.